Listed here are 17 T cell receptor beta chains from one sample, sequenced in a study of control samples from healthy donors and cancer patients. The method was immunoSEQ multiplex PCR; TCRdb's version includes in-frame clones alone and lacks a portion of them. This sample lists under 200,000 clones; its ten largest clones have 2.2%. Input material: blood. The receptor set was obtained from a woman aged 25-40 years in good health.

The rearrangement uses TRBV11-2 and TRBJ1-6; a weak D match, TRBD1 (5 bases). This CDR3 region has 16 residues. V was clipped by 6 bases and J by 7 bases, with 19 bases between them. Germline loops: CDR1 SGHAT, CDR2 FQNNGV. The chain's CDR3 is CASRPTGTVLNSPLHF. Written as DNA, the CDR3 is TGTGCCAGCAGACCAACCGGGACCGTACTAAATTCACCCCTCCACTTT.

The genes are TRBV20-1 and TRBJ1-2; TRBD1 aligns across 8 bases. The CDR3 covers 15 residues. Trimming removed 3 bases from V and 2 bases from J; junction bases left unmatched: 8. Germline V gives CDR1 DFQATT, CDR2 SNEGSKA (reference sequence). CDR3 region: CSASVVDRENYGYTF. The CDR3 DNA reads as TGCAGTGCTAGTGTCGTGGACAGGGAGAACTATGGCTACACCTTC.

The chain's CDR3 is CASSLADRDLYGYTF. The CDR3 DNA reads TGTGCCAGCAGTTTAGCTGACAGGGACCTCTATGGCTACACCTTC. V is TRBV28 and J is TRBJ1-2, with 7 bases aligning to TRBD1. Germline lookup yields CDR1 MDHEN and CDR2 SYDVKM. V shed 2 bases, J shed 4 bases, and the junction held 7 bases outside the gene matches. This CDR3 comprises 15 residues.

V usage is TRBV7-9 and J usage is TRBJ2-2; 7 nucleotides align to TRBD2. The CDR3 extends over 14 amino acids. Germline V gene lookup returns CDR1 SEHNR and CDR2 FQNEAQ (reference sequence). V trimming: 2 bases; J trimming: 6 bases; junction bases outside the gene matches: 3. The CDR3 protein is CASSLSGTAGELFF. CDR3 in DNA: TGTGCCAGCAGCTTAAGCGGGACTGCCGGGGAGCTGTTTTTT.

The V and J genes are TRBV5-1 and TRBJ1-1; tentatively, D is TRBD1 (5 bases). Germline CDR1 and CDR2: SGHRS and YFSETQ. CDR3 length equals 15 residues. Trimming cost V 0 bases and J 1 base, with 10 bases left between them. CDR3 loop: CASSLVGQPNTEAFF. CDR3 in DNA: TGCGCCAGCAGCTTGGTTGGACAACCGAACACTGAAGCTTTCTTT.

The chain couples TRBV19 to TRBJ1-1, with 7 bases lining up with TRBD1. CDR1 and CDR2 from the germline V gene are LNHDA and SQIVND (reference sequence). This CDR3 contains 16 residues. Unmatched junction bases numbered 6, after V lost 2 bases and J lost 0 bases. The CDR3 protein is CASSIRQGPMNTEAFF. The CDR3 DNA is TGTGCCAGTAGTATAAGACAGGGCCCAATGAACACTGAAGCTTTCTTT.

The rearrangement joins TRBV19 to TRBJ1-5; 8 bases line up with TRBD1. Trimming at V came to 5 bases and at J to 11 bases, leaving 14 bases not matched to a gene. Per the germline V gene, CDR1 is LNHDA and CDR2 is SQIVND (reference sequence). The CDR3 sequence is 15 residues long. The CDR3 reads CASSGLDRGLLAQHF. CDR3 nucleotide sequence: TGTGCCAGTAGTGGCCTCGACAGGGGCCTATTAGCCCAGCATTTT. The full variable domain, its missing parts supplied by reference TRBV19 and TRBJ1-5, is DGGITQSPKYLFRKEGQNVTLSCEQNLNHDAMYWYRQDPGQGLRLIYYSQIVNDFQKGDIAEGYSVSREKKESFPLTVTSAQKNPTAFYLCASSGLDRGLLAQHFGDGTRLSIL.

This chain connects TRBV3-1 (or the pseudogene TRBV3-2) to TRBJ2-6; D ambiguous. The V gene's germline CDR1 is LGHDT and CDR2 YNNKEL (reference sequence). The CDR3 length is 11 residues. The CDR3 loop is CAVTGANVLTF. In DNA form, the CDR3 reads TGTGCAGTCACTGGGGCCAACGTCCTGACTTTC.

This CDR3 is CASSQMGLAGGPLGEQFF. CDR3 in DNA: TGTGCCAGCAGCCAAATGGGACTAGCGGGGGGGCCTTTGGGTGAGCAGTTCTTC. J is TRBJ2-1 and V is TRBV3-1 (or the pseudogene TRBV3-2), with 16 bases lining up with TRBD2. The ends lost 2 bases at V and 9 bases at J; junction bases unmatched: 10. The CDR3 contains 18 residues. The germline V gene has CDR1 LGHDT and CDR2 YNNKEL (reference sequence).

The rearrangement uses TRBV6-5 and TRBJ2-1; D is possibly TRBD1 (6 bases). V dropped 5 bases and J dropped 4 bases, with 9 bases sitting between them. Germline V lookup: CDR1 MNHEY, CDR2 SVGAGI. This CDR3 contains 13 residues. The CDR3 DNA reads TGTGCCAGCAGTCTCACAGGGTACAATGAGCAGTTCTTC. Translated, it gives CASSLTGYNEQFF.

Points on this clone: Additional DNA sequences in this sample encode the identical CDR3. This chain connects TRBV11-2 to TRBJ1-4; maybe TRBD1 (6 bases). Germline loops: CDR1 SGHAT, CDR2 FQNNGV. The CDR3 is 14 amino acids. Trimming pared 3 bases from V and 5 bases from J, leaving 10 bases between. The DNA of the CDR3 is TGTGCCAGCAGCTTCGGACAGCTAAATGAAAAACTGTTTTTT. Its protein product is CASSFGQLNEKLFF.

The J gene is TRBJ1-2, the V gene TRBV28; D might be TRBD1 (5 bases). Trimming stripped 5 bases from V and 5 bases from J, with 6 bases between. The CDR3 contains 11 residues. Germline V gene lookup returns CDR1 MDHEN and CDR2 SYDVKM. The CDR3 loop is CASSDSYGYTF. The CDR3 nucleotides are TGTGCCAGCAGTGACAGTTATGGCTACACCTTC.

The chain employs TRBV7-8 and TRBJ1-5; D might be TRBD1 (5 bases). Trimming took 5 bases from V and 1 from J, leaving 15 bases between them. CDR3 length equals 16 residues. Germline loops: CDR1 SGHVS, CDR2 FQNEAQ. The CDR3 reads CASSAFRGGSNQPQHF. DNA of the CDR3: TGTGCCAGCAGCGCCTTCCGCGGGGGAAGCAATCAGCCCCAGCATTTT.

This rearrangement joins TRBV5-5 to TRBJ1-4, with D unclear. The CDR3 has 14 amino acids. Trimming took 1 base from V and 8 from J, leaving 12 bases between them. The V gene's germline CDR1 is SGHKS and CDR2 YYEKEE (reference sequence). In DNA form, the CDR3 reads TGTGCCAGCAGCTTGTTGGATTTTGGGGAAAAACTGTTTTTT. Translation gives CASSLLDFGEKLFF.

V usage is TRBV19 and J usage is TRBJ1-5, with 9 bases lining up with TRBD1. V lost 0 bases and J lost 2; bases outside the gene matches: 14. This CDR3 comprises 20 residues. Germline V gives CDR1 LNHDA, CDR2 SQIVND (reference sequence). The CDR3 nucleotides are TGTGCCAGTAGTATAGAGCCGACCGGGACAGGGTGGATTGGCAATCAGCCCCAGCATTTT. Amino acids: CASSIEPTGTGWIGNQPQHF.

The chain has TRBV29-1 and TRBJ1-2; 8 nucleotides align to TRBD1. This CDR3 spans 12 amino acids. The germline gives CDR1 SQVTM, CDR2 ANQGSEA. V gave up 0 bases and J gave up 13 bases; unmatched junction bases: 7. The CDR3 DNA is TGCAGCGTTGAAGAGTCAGGGGGCCAGAGCACCTTC. This gives the protein CSVEESGGQSTF. Full variable domain (rest looked up from reference TRBV29-1 and TRBJ1-2): SAVISQKPSRDICQRGTSLTIQCQVDSQVTMMFWYRQQPGQSLTLIATANQGSEATYESGFVIDKFPISRPNLTFSTLTVSNMSPEDSSIYLCSVEESGGQSTFGSGTRLTVV.

The rearrangement uses TRBV11-3 and TRBJ2-3; 10 bases are shared with TRBD1. The V and J ends lost 3 bases and 4 bases, in that order; junction bases with no gene match: 7. CDR1 is SGHNT, CDR2 YENEEA, per germline. CDR3 length equals 16 residues. CDR3 DNA: TGTGCCAGCAGCTTTTCTCCGGGACAGGGGTCAGATACGCAGTATTTT. Its protein product is CASSFSPGQGSDTQYF. Supplemented by reference TRBV11-3 and TRBJ2-3, the full variable domain reads EAGVVQSPRYKIIEKKQPVAFWCNPISGHNTLYWYLQNLGQGPELLIRYENEEAVDDSQLPKDRFSAERLKGVDSTLKIQPAELGDSAVYLCASSFSPGQGSDTQYFGPGTRLTVL.